This T cell receptor beta chain was captured in a study of early stage breast cancer tumors. About the research overall: Eight ER+/PR+/HER2- tumors were invasive ductal; four were invasive lobular.

Often roughly 95-320 mg of normal breast tissue was needed for DNA. With 5 bases clipped from V and 4 bases from J, the junction kept 2 bases outside the gene matches. The CDR3 has 13 residues. Germline assignment: CDR1 LNHDA and CDR2 SQIVND (reference sequence). This clone was observed a few times. Clones were sequenced by immunoSEQ multiplex PCR, and TCRdb holds only the in-frame ones, with some missing. The sample records 5,500 to 6,500 clones, around 84% being singletons. This sequence joins TRBV19 and TRBJ2-3; 8 positions match TRBD1. Input material: normal breast tissue next to the tumor. This receptor was identified in a person aged 65 to 85 with breast cancer. The chain's CDR3 is CASSLTGADTQYF. DNA for the CDR3: TGTGCCAGTAGTCTGACAGGGGCAGATACGCAGTATTTT. Using reference TRBV19 and TRBJ2-3 for the parts outside the CDR3, the full variable domain is DGGITQSPKYLFRKEGQNVTLSCEQNLNHDAMYWYRQDPGQGLRLIYYSQIVNDFQKGDIAEGYSVSREKKESFPLTVTSAQKNPTAFYLCASSLTGADTQYFGPGTRLTVL.